Following are 9 T cell receptor beta chains from one sample sequenced in a study of T cells in Graves' hyperthyroidism and ophthalmopathy. Amplified regions were TCR beta CDR3 sequences from RNA transcripts. The primer set for the first-round RT-PCR of the TCR CDR3 was HTBI. TCRdb itself ran the multiplex PCR reads through MiXCR, one entry per CDR3 protein. Here the sample spans about 600,000 distinct CDR3 sequences, approximately 15% being singletons. The specimen sequenced was blood. The source of these receptors is a woman aged 18-30 years with Graves' ophthalmopathy.

This clonotype came up many times. The chain is built from TRBV2 and TRBJ2-7; 10 nucleotides line up with TRBD2. CDR1 SNHLY and CDR2 FYNNEI come from the germline V gene. This CDR3 has 15 residues. V lost 0 bases to trimming and J lost 9 bases; unmatched junction nucleotides: 8. CDR3 coding DNA: TGTGCCAGCAGTGAAGCCTCTAGCGGGAGTAGGGTGCAGTACTTC. It translates to CASSEASSGSRVQYF.

This clonotype was observed a handful of times. The gene calls are TRBV29-1 and TRBJ2-1; 8 nucleotides line up with TRBD2. The CDR3 runs 15 residues. Germline loops: CDR1 SQVTM, CDR2 ANQGSEA. J gave up 6 bases and V 6 bases, and 13 bases lay outside the gene matches. CDR3 protein: CSVQPYRTSLNEQFF. The CDR3 nucleotides are TGCAGCGTCCAACCTTATAGGACTAGCCTCAATGAGCAGTTCTTC.

The V call is TRBV4-1, the J call TRBJ2-3; D is undetermined. The ends were cut back, 4 bases at V and 6 bases at J, with 11 bases in the middle. The CDR3 is made up of 13 amino acids. Germline V gene lookup returns CDR1 MGHRA and CDR2 YSYEKL. The CDR3 nucleotides are TGCGCCAGCAGCCCGCACGGCGCGGATACGCAGTATTTT. Translated, it gives CASSPHGADTQYF.

V usage is TRBV29-1 and J usage is TRBJ1-1, with a possible D match to TRBD1 (5 bases). In germline, CDR1 is SQVTM, CDR2 ANQGSEA. Deletions cut 0 bases from V and 4 bases from J, with 15 bases between. The CDR3 is made up of 15 amino acids. The CDR3 here is CSVEDVQGGGTEAFF. In nucleotides, the CDR3 is TGCAGCGTTGAAGACGTTCAGGGCGGGGGCACTGAAGCTTTCTTT. Based on the CDR3 plus reference TRBV29-1 and TRBJ1-1, the full variable domain is SAVISQKPSRDICQRGTSLTIQCQVDSQVTMMFWYRQQPGQSLTLIATANQGSEATYESGFVIDKFPISRPNLTFSTLTVSNMSPEDSSIYLCSVEDVQGGGTEAFFGQGTRLTVV.

There are many counts of this clonotype. This chain's CDR3 is CASSLNLVDTQYF. DNA of the CDR3: TGTGCCAGCAGTTTAAACCTGGTAGATACGCAGTATTTT. The chain links TRBV28 to TRBJ2-3; D remains ambiguous. The CDR3 has 13 amino acids. The germline CDR1 and CDR2 sequences are MDHEN and SYDVKM. The V and J ends lost 2 bases and 5 bases respectively, with 8 bases between them.

This clonotype was seen only a few times. The chain joins TRBV7-9 to TRBJ1-6, with D uncertain. The CDR3 runs to 13 residues. With 1 base removed from V and 7 bases from J, the gap between germline ends came to 5 bases. CDR1 and CDR2 (germline): SEHNR, FQNEAQ (reference sequence). DNA for the CDR3: TGTGCCAGCAGCTTAGTCAACAATTCACCCCTCCACTTT. This sequence encodes CASSLVNNSPLHF. Together with reference TRBV7-9 and TRBJ1-6, the CDR3 gives the full variable domain: DTGVSQNPRHKITKRGQNVTFRCDPISEHNRLYWYRQTLGQGPEFLTYFQNEAQLEKSRLLSDRFSAERPKGSFSTLEIQRTEQGDSAMYLCASSLVNNSPLHFGNGTRLTVT.

V and J are TRBV4-3 and TRBJ2-7; the match to TRBD2 covers 8 bases. Germline V gene lookup returns CDR1 LGHNA and CDR2 YSLEER. V shed 0 bases, J shed 4 bases, and the junction held 20 bases outside the gene matches. The CDR3 consists of 20 residues. The CDR3 loop reads CASSQDFRGRTGLWRYEQYF. The CDR3 DNA reads TGCGCCAGCAGCCAAGATTTCCGCGGGAGGACCGGGCTCTGGAGATACGAGCAGTACTTC.

Many counts were recorded for this clonotype. The chain links TRBV14 to TRBJ2-5; 7 bases line up with TRBD2. Losses at the gene ends were 1 base for V and 5 bases for J; bases not matched to a gene: 4. This CDR3 contains 14 residues. The germline V gene has CDR1 SGHDN and CDR2 FVKESK. CDR3 protein: CASSQGGSPETQYF. For the CDR3, the DNA is TGTGCCAGCAGCCAAGGCGGGAGCCCCGAGACCCAGTACTTC.

Many counts were recorded for this clonotype. The chain combines TRBV4-1 with TRBJ2-5; D may correspond to TRBD1 or TRBD2 (5 bases each). From germline, CDR1 is MGHRA and CDR2 YSYEKL. This CDR3 spans 16 amino acids. V was trimmed by 3 bases and J by 1 base, leaving 15 bases between them. This CDR3 reads CASSQFAGTGQETQYF. The DNA for the CDR3 is TGCGCCAGCAGCCAGTTCGCCGGGACGGGCCAAGAGACCCAGTACTTC.